This entry concerns a single TCR beta chain. Its antigen is as yet unknown. The sample is drawn from a study of yellow fever vaccine responses in identical twins. V was clipped by 2 bases and J by 5 bases, with 12 bases between them. The CDR3 is 15 amino acids. Germline assignment: CDR1 SGHTA and CDR2 FQGTGA. Points from the study as a whole: Reported findings indicate that twins' vaccine T cell responses seemed partially convergent, partially personalized.

Using its own MiXCR run on the RT-PCR reads, TCRdb lists one record per CDR3 protein. This sample has 4,000 to 5,000 distinct CDR3 sequences, with roughly 85% found just once. Sequences were derived from T cells from blood (PBMCs), unsorted or a sorted subset (not recorded which), sampled before or after yellow fever vaccination (not recorded which). The chain is built from TRBV7-3 and TRBJ2-2; a weak D match, TRBD2 (5 bases). The sequence derives from a woman between 18 and 29 years old who received the yellow fever vaccine. CDR3 region: CASSLFNGDTGELFF. The CDR3 DNA sequence: TGTGCCAGCAGCTTATTTAACGGGGATACCGGGGAGCTGTTTTTT.